This is a list of T cell receptor beta chains from one sample in a study of T cell responses to AZD1222 COVID-19 vaccine. The repertoire was sequenced with immunoSEQ multiplex PCR; TCRdb's copy has only in-frame clones and lacks some. The sample holds more than 95,000 clones, around 89% seen once. This material consisted of peripheral blood, taken on day 0 of AZD1222 vaccination. These receptors all come from an adult in good health. The CDR3 runs from the conserved cysteine through the conserved F or W. The D gene is left open where the match is weak. Some rows mark clone size as missing; the rest say once, few, many or name a class of expanded clone.

v_call	d_call	clone_size	j_call	cdr3_aa	cdr3_nt
TRBV6-5	-	-	TRBJ1-5	CASMGAQSQPQHF	TGTGCCAGCATGGGGGCTCAAAGTCAGCCCCAGCATTTT
TRBV5-1	-	few	TRBJ1-1	CASSFSTSNTEAFF	TGCGCCAGCAGCTTTTCTACAAGTAACACTGAAGCTTTCTTT
TRBV5-1	-	few	TRBJ1-5	CASKLRDGEDQPQHF	TGCGCCAGCAAGCTTAGGGACGGAGAGGATCAGCCCCAGCATTTT
TRBV29-1	TRBD2	-	TRBJ2-3	CSVPTSGADTQYF	TGCAGCGTACCGACTAGCGGTGCAGATACGCAGTATTTT
TRBV7-8	-	-	TRBJ1-1	CASSPSSNTEAFF	TGTGCCAGCAGCCCTAGTTCGAACACTGAAGCTTTCTTT
TRBV6-6	-	-	TRBJ2-7	CASSPTSPPYEQYF	TGTGCCAGCAGTCCCACCTCGCCCCCCTACGAGCAGTACTTC
TRBV18	-	-	TRBJ2-2	CASSPSSTGELFF	TGTGCCAGCTCACCATCATCTACCGGGGAGCTGTTTTTT
TRBV5-1	TRBD1	-	TRBJ2-2	CASSWDRGSTGELFF	TGCGCCAGCAGCTGGGACAGGGGGTCCACCGGGGAGCTGTTTTTT
TRBV25-1	-	-	TRBJ1-1	CASSLNREITEAFF	TGTGCCAGCAGTCTTAACAGGGAGATCACTGAAGCTTTCTTT
TRBV30	-	-	TRBJ1-5	CAWSQVFRGNQPQHF	TGTGCCTGGAGTCAGGTCTTCAGGGGAAATCAGCCCCAGCATTTT
TRBV7-8	-	-	TRBJ2-3	CASSLALVGGDFDTQYF	TGTGCCAGCAGCTTAGCGCTAGTGGGGGGAGATTTTGATACGCAGTATTTT
TRBV5-1	TRBD1	-	TRBJ1-1	CASSYTGANTEAFF	TGCGCCAGCAGCTATACAGGGGCGAACACTGAAGCTTTCTTT
TRBV19	-	-	TRBJ1-5	CASSMGGHNQPQHF	TGTGCCAGTAGTATGGGGGGCCACAATCAGCCCCAGCATTTT
TRBV9	TRBD1	-	TRBJ1-1	CASSDPRQGVNTEAFF	TGTGCCAGCAGCGACCCACGACAGGGAGTGAACACTGAAGCTTTCTTT
TRBV23-1	-	once	TRBJ1-4	CASSQCGPTYNEKLFF	TGCGCCAGCAGTCAATGTGGACCGACCTATAATGAAAAACTGTTTTTT
TRBV6-5	TRBD1	-	TRBJ2-7	CASSYSPTGKLYEQYF	TGTGCCAGCAGTTACTCGCCGACAGGGAAGCTATACGAGCAGTACTTC
TRBV11-2	-	-	TRBJ1-1	CASSLERGWLEAFF	TGTGCCAGCAGCTTAGAACGCGGATGGCTTGAAGCTTTCTTT
TRBV3-1/TRBV3-2	TRBD2	few	TRBJ2-3	CASSRTSGGAFTDTQYF	TGTGCCAGCAGCCGGACTAGCGGGGGGGCATTCACAGATACGCAGTATTTT
TRBV19	TRBD2	-	TRBJ2-5	CARVCGGETQYF	TGTGCCAGAGTATGCGGGGGGGAGACCCAGTACTTC
TRBV5-1	-	-	TRBJ2-7	CASSSTTASYEQYF	TGCGCCAGCAGCTCTACGACGGCCTCCTACGAGCAGTACTTC
TRBV4-1	TRBD2	-	TRBJ2-7	CASSQDTPLAGYEQYF	TGCGCCAGCAGCCAAGATACCCCACTAGCGGGGTACGAGCAGTACTTC
TRBV19	-	-	TRBJ2-5	CASSIDLGAVTQYF	TGTGCCAGTAGTATAGATCTTGGAGCTGTGACCCAGTACTTC
TRBV5-1	-	-	TRBJ1-5	CASSLGTANQPQHF	TGCGCCAGCAGCCTCGGGACGGCCAATCAGCCCCAGCATTTT
TRBV13	TRBD1	-	TRBJ1-6	CASSTQGQIKPLHF	TGTGCCAGCAGCACCCAGGGACAGATAAAACCCCTCCACTTT
TRBV6-5	-	-	TRBJ2-7	CASSYLSGVSYEQYF	TGTGCCAGCAGTTACCTTTCCGGGGTCTCCTACGAGCAGTACTTC
TRBV7-6	-	-	TRBJ2-7	CASSLDGSYEQYF	TGTGCCAGCAGCTTAGACGGTTCCTACGAGCAGTACTTC